This entry features one TCR beta chain sequence. Its antigen is unidentified. There are 16 residues in the CDR3. Per the germline V gene, CDR1 is MNHEY and CDR2 is SVGAGI. J lost 7 bases, V lost 2 bases, and 10 bases had no gene match. TCRdb's table, derived via immunoSEQ multiplex PCR, lists solely in-frame clones and lacks some. The sample has about 160,000 clones, 88% seen once. This entry is derived from a study of cytomegalovirus exposure and HLA in healthy donors. Study-wide results and caveats: Subsequent analysis of the roughly 120 validation repertoires found a tendency for first-cohort TCR clusters to co-occur. The majority of TCR sequences were rare, yet some public TCRs appeared in many donors. A list of more than 150 TCR beta chains associated with cytomegalovirus was given.

The study drew the donors from its approximately 130-subject validation cohort, separate from the roughly 700-subject first cohort. V usage is TRBV6-5 and J usage is TRBJ1-4; 7 bases agree with TRBD1. The origin of this receptor is a man aged 18-30 years in good health and CMV-seronegative. Sequencing used PBMCs. The CDR3 coding sequence is TGTGCCAGCAGTTACGAAGGGGGCGCCGAGGGTGAAAAACTGTTTTTT. Translating gives CASSYEGGAEGEKLFF.